The following is a T cell receptor beta chain sequence with its context. This entry is derived from a study of blood T cell repertoires in COVID-19. The wider study: Acute and convalescent COVID-19 samples came from the United States, Italy and Spain.

The data were produced by immunoSEQ multiplex PCR, yet TCRdb's version contains in-frame clones alone and is incomplete. The sample yields a few hundred thousand clones, approximately 88% seen once. Specimen: peripheral blood. The TCR was taken from a woman in her 30s who had recovered from COVID-19.

The CDR3 sequence is CASSEGWYQETQYF. The CDR3 nucleotides are TGTGCCAGCAGTGAGGGCTGGTACCAAGAGACCCAGTACTTC. The rearrangement joins TRBV2 to TRBJ2-5; D is undetermined. The CDR3 consists of 14 residues. V gave up 3 bases and J gave up 0 bases, with 8 bases separating them. CDR1 SNHLY and CDR2 FYNNEI come from the germline V gene.